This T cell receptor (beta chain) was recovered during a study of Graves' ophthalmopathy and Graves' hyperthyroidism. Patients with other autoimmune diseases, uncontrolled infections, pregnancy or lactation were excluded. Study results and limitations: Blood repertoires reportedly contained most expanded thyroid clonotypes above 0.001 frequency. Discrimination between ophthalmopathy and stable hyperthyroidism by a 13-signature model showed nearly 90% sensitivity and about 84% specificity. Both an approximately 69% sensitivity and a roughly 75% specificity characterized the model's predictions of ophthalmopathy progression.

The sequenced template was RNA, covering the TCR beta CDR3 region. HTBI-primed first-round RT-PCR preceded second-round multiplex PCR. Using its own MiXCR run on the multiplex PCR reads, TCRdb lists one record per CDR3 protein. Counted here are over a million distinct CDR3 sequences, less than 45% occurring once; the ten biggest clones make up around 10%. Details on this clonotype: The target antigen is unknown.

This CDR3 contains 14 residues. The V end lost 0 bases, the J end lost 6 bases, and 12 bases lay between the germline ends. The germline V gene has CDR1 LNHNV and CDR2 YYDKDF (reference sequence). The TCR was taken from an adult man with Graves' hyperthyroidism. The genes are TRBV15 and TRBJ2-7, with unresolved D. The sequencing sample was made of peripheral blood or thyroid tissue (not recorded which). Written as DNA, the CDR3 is TGTGCCACCAGCAGAGAGTTTTTAAGGGTCGAGCAGTACTTC. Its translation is CATSREFLRVEQYF.